Given below is one T cell receptor (beta chain) in context. Its cognate antigen is unknown. The V gene's germline CDR1 is ENHRY and CDR2 SYGVKD. V gave up 5 bases and J gave up 5 bases; unmatched junction bases: 7. This CDR3 contains 14 residues. The data were taken from a study of T cells in Graves' hyperthyroidism and ophthalmopathy. The study enrolled patients aged 18 to 65 with newly diagnosed hyperthyroidism of under 2 months' duration. A patient was excluded if there was uncontrolled infection, other autoimmune disease, pregnancy or lactation. Amplified TCR beta CDR3 regions derived from RNA transcripts. The study used the HTBI primer set for a first-round RT-PCR of the TCR CDR3. A single record per CDR3 protein comes from TCRdb applying MiXCR to the multiplex PCR reads. The sample holds around 400,000 distinct CDR3 sequences, roughly 25% seen once. General study findings and limits: Most clonotypes expanded in the thyroid (above 0.001) were also present in blood. Ophthalmopathy was distinguished from stable hyperthyroidism by 13 V-J signatures.

The genes are TRBV10-3 and TRBJ2-3; the match to TRBD2 covers 7 bases. Specimen: blood. The TCR sequence derives from a man over 45 with Graves' hyperthyroidism. As DNA, the CDR3 is TGTGCCATCAGTAATAGCGGGCGGAAAGATACGCAGTATTTT. Encoded protein: CAISNSGRKDTQYF.